The clone carrying this TCR beta chain was counted between two and nine times. Its antigen is as yet unknown. The junction departs from the called germline gene at one end, perhaps through a read error. This sample is part of a study of cytomegalovirus exposure and HLA in healthy donors. Findings of the study overall: TCR beta sequences reportedly predicted most subjects' HLA-A and HLA-B alleles accurately. What a later analysis reportedly showed was that an Asian-associated ancestry cluster had fewer N-insertions than the 666-donor mean.

Researchers ran the PCR with 60 Vbeta and 13 Jbeta primers. The data were produced by immunoSEQ multiplex PCR, yet TCRdb's version contains in-frame clones alone and is incomplete. The sample carries approximately 150,000 clones, over 70% recorded once. The clonotype comes from a woman aged 25 to 39 in good health and CMV-seropositive. Sequenced material: PBMCs.

The CDR3 protein is CSGEPGVYEAFF. The CDR3 DNA reads TGCAGCGGTGAACCCGGTGTTTACGAAGCTTTCTTT. The rearrangement links TRBV29-1 to TRBJ1-1; D not certain. The CDR3 runs to 12 residues. CDR1 SQVTM and CDR2 ANQGSEA come from the germline V gene.